The 26 T cell receptor beta chains given below trace back to one sample, sequenced in a study of blood T cell repertoires in COVID-19. Sequencing used immunoSEQ multiplex PCR; TCRdb keeps in-frame clones, though not all of them. The sample yields fewer than 300,000 clones, 70% to 90% seen once. The sequenced sample consisted of PBMCs or T cells enriched from blood (not recorded which). All receptors come from a woman in her thirties who had recovered from COVID-19.

The sample holds many counts of this clone. The chain has TRBV6-1 and TRBJ2-7, with TRBD1 as a possible D gene (5 bases). The V and J ends lost 2 bases and 3 bases respectively, with 17 bases between them. The CDR3 loop spans 16 amino acids. Germline V lookup: CDR1 MNHNS, CDR2 SASEGT. The CDR3 DNA follows: TGTGCCAGCAGTGAATATTGGACACCGGTTGACTACGAGCAGTACTTC. Protein product: CASSEYWTPVDYEQYF.

The chain is built from TRBV15 and TRBJ2-5, with D perhaps TRBD1 (6 bases). CDR3 length: 17 amino acids. Looked up from germline, CDR1 is LNHNV and CDR2 is YYDKDF (reference sequence). Trimming took 0 bases from V and 5 from J, leaving 19 bases between them. The CDR3 here is CATSRDLTGSLSETQYF. CDR3 nucleotide sequence: TGTGCCACCAGCAGAGATTTAACAGGGTCCCTCTCCGAGACCCAGTACTTC.

V usage is TRBV10-2 and J usage is TRBJ1-5; a possible D gene is TRBD1 (5 bases). Germline V gene data show CDR1 as WSHSY and CDR2 as SAAADI. The CDR3 is 17 residues long. Trimming removed 0 bases from V and 5 bases from J, with 17 bases in between. The CDR3 spells CASSESEGRVNHQPQHF. CDR3 coding DNA: TGCGCCAGCAGTGAGTCGGAAGGCAGGGTGAATCATCAGCCCCAGCATTTT.

The chain couples TRBV28 to TRBJ2-3, with 7 bases identical to TRBD1. The CDR3 has 16 amino acids. The V segment lost 5 bases and the J segment 2 bases; nucleotides outside the gene matches: 10. CDR1 is MDHEN and CDR2 is SYDVKM in the germline V gene. The DNA of the CDR3 is TGTGCCAGCAGTCCCCCGGCAGGGGGACACACAGATACGCAGTATTTT. Translated, it gives CASSPPAGGHTDTQYF.

This clone was recorded at least ten times. A read error may account for a junction end that differs from germline. This sequence joins TRBV18 and TRBJ1-2, with D perhaps matching TRBD1 (5 bases). Germline CDR1 KGHSH, CDR2 LQKENI. The CDR3 loop spans 13 amino acids. CDR3 region: CASTPDSLYGYTF. CDR3 coding DNA: TGTGCCAGCACACCAGACAGCCTCTATGGCTACACCTTC.

This chain joins TRBV18 and TRBJ1-5; the D gene is possibly TRBD1 (6 bases). Looked up from germline, CDR1 is KGHSH and CDR2 is LQKENI. Trimming removed 4 bases from V and 4 bases from J, with 11 bases in between. This CDR3 comprises 14 residues. In nucleotides, the CDR3 is TGTGCCAGCTCACGTGACAGGAGAAATCAGCCCCAGCATTTT. Protein product: CASSRDRRNQPQHF.

This chain joins TRBV2 and TRBJ1-3; possibly TRBD1 for D (5 bases). CDR1 is SNHLY, CDR2 FYNNEI, per germline. V was shortened by 4 bases and J by 0 bases, with 19 bases between the two germline ends. The CDR3 contains 18 residues. CDR3 nucleotides: TGTGCCAGCAGTGTGCCCAGGGACTTCGGCGGCTCTGGAAACACCATATATTTT. It specifies CASSVPRDFGGSGNTIYF.

The chain has TRBV7-2 and TRBJ1-2; TRBD1 matches 7 bases. The V gene end was trimmed by 5 bases and the J gene end by 3 bases; junction bases not matched to a gene: 15. Germline values: CDR1 SGHTA, CDR2 FQGNSA. The CDR3 length is 17 residues. CDR3 amino acids: CASSPKRRPGGYYGYTF. Here the CDR3 DNA reads TGTGCCAGCAGCCCGAAACGCCGTCCAGGGGGATACTATGGCTACACCTTC.

The chain has TRBV19 and TRBJ2-7, with D unclear. Trimming stripped 3 bases from V and 2 bases from J, with 8 bases between. CDR3 length: 13 residues. CDR1 and CDR2 (germline): LNHDA, SQIVND (reference sequence). The CDR3 bases are TGTGCCAGTAGTATCGCCAGGACCTACGAGCAGTACTTC. Protein product: CASSIARTYEQYF.

This clone appeared a few times. This rearrangement joins TRBV10-3 to TRBJ2-7; the D gene is possibly TRBD2 (5 bases). CDR1 and CDR2 from the germline V gene are ENHRY and SYGVKD. V was clipped by 4 bases and J by 5 bases, with 9 bases between them. There are 12 residues in the CDR3. CDR3 nucleotide sequence: TGTGCCATCAGTGGAGGGCCCAACGAGCAGTACTTC. Encoded protein: CAISGGPNEQYF.

CDR3 loop: CASSHPQGNSPLHF. CDR3 coding DNA: TGTGCCAGCAGCCATCCCCAGGGTAATTCACCCCTCCACTTT. The chain uses TRBV3-1 (or the pseudogene TRBV3-2) and TRBJ1-6, with a possible D match to TRBD1 (5 bases). This CDR3 comprises 14 residues. Between the trimmed V and J ends, which lost 3 bases and 6 bases, there was a span of 9 bases. Germline V gene lookup returns CDR1 LGHDT and CDR2 YNNKEL (reference sequence).

This chain uses TRBV28 with TRBJ2-7, with TRBD1 matching over 10 bases. V shed 6 bases and J 7 bases; nucleotides not matched to a gene: 6. Germline loops: CDR1 MDHEN, CDR2 SYDVKM. CDR3 length equals 13 residues. DNA of the CDR3: TGTGCCAGCAGCGGGACAGGGGTGGAGGAGCAGTACTTC. This encodes CASSGTGVEEQYF.

This chain uses TRBV6-1 with TRBJ1-2; perhaps TRBD1 as D (6 bases). This CDR3 has 13 amino acids. Trimming took off 3 bases at V and 8 bases at J, with 13 bases between the two ends. The germline gives CDR1 MNHNS, CDR2 SASEGT. This chain's CDR3 is CASSEGQPGGYTF. The DNA of the CDR3 is TGTGCCAGCAGTGAGGGACAACCCGGAGGCTACACCTTC.

Only one count was recorded for this clone. The genes are TRBV18 and TRBJ1-1, with D uncertain. CDR1 and CDR2 from the germline V gene are KGHSH and LQKENI. CDR3 length: 14 amino acids. Trimming left V 1 base short and J 6 bases short, with 12 bases between. CDR3 loop: CASSPRGSRAEAFF. The CDR3 nucleotides read TGTGCCAGCTCACCACGCGGGTCTCGGGCTGAAGCTTTCTTT. The complete variable domain, with remaining parts taken from reference TRBV18 and TRBJ1-1, reads NAGVMQNPRHLVRRRGQEARLRCSPMKGHSHVYWYRQLPEEGLKFMVYLQKENIIDESGMPKERFSAEFPKEGPSILRIQQVVRGDSAAYFCASSPRGSRAEAFFGQGTRLTVV.

This clone appeared many times. The V call is TRBV4-1, the J call TRBJ2-1, with 11 bases aligning to TRBD1. CDR1 is MGHRA, CDR2 YSYEKL, per germline. Germline trimming cut 2 bases from V and 7 bases from J; bases unmatched to any gene: 4. The CDR3 has 15 amino acids. CDR3 amino acids: CASSQPGQGGNEQFF. The CDR3 bases are TGCGCCAGCAGCCAACCGGGACAGGGGGGGAATGAGCAGTTCTTC.

The chain uses TRBV27 and TRBJ1-1; D might be TRBD1 (5 bases). Per the germline V gene, CDR1 is MNHEY and CDR2 is SMNVEV (reference sequence). V was pared by 0 bases and J by 3 bases, with 17 bases between. The CDR3 consists of 17 residues. CDR3 in amino acids: CASSLSQTQGLDTEAFF. The CDR3 DNA sequence: TGTGCCAGCAGTTTATCGCAAACTCAGGGCTTGGACACTGAAGCTTTCTTT.

This rearrangement joins TRBV7-9 to TRBJ1-3; tentative D call: TRBD1 (5 bases). V lost 4 bases to trimming and J lost 9 bases, with 22 bases between them. Per the germline V gene, CDR1 is SEHNR and CDR2 is FQNEAQ (reference sequence). The CDR3 runs to 16 residues. The CDR3 loop is CASSSPRERAWGTIYF. The CDR3 DNA sequence: TGTGCCAGCAGCTCGCCCAGGGAAAGGGCCTGGGGCACCATATATTTT. The full variable domain, its missing parts supplied by reference TRBV7-9 and TRBJ1-3, is DTGVSQNPRHKITKRGQNVTFRCDPISEHNRLYWYRQTLGQGPEFLTYFQNEAQLEKSRLLSDRFSAERPKGSFSTLEIQRTEQGDSAMYLCASSSPRERAWGTIYFGEGSWLTVV.

The rearrangement joins TRBV15 to TRBJ2-7; 7 bases fit TRBD2. Germline CDR1 is LNHNV and CDR2 is YYDKDF (reference sequence). J lost 3 bases, V lost 0 bases, and 5 bases had no gene match. The CDR3 contains 15 residues. CDR3 coding DNA: TGTGCCACCAGCAGAGATCCGGGGGGACGCTACGAGCAGTACTTC. Its translation: CATSRDPGGRYEQYF.

The CDR3 nucleotides are TGCAGCGTTGGGACAGGGGGCGGGCAGTACTTC. Translating it yields CSVGTGGGQYF. The gene calls are TRBV29-1 and TRBJ2-7, with TRBD1 identical over 11 bases. Per germline, CDR1 SQVTM and CDR2 ANQGSEA. The J segment lost 9 bases and the V segment lost 4 bases, leaving 2 bases of the junction unmatched. The CDR3 consists of 11 residues.

The chain has TRBV5-1 and TRBJ2-7, with no clear D. CDR3 length: 13 amino acids. Germline V CDR1 and CDR2: SGHRS, YFSETQ. Deletions cut 0 bases from V and 2 bases from J, with 6 bases between. The CDR3: CASSLDNTYEQYF. CDR3 in DNA: TGCGCCAGCAGCTTGGACAACACCTACGAGCAGTACTTC. The full variable domain, its missing parts supplied by reference TRBV5-1 and TRBJ2-7, is KAGVTQTPRYLIKTRGQQVTLSCSPISGHRSVSWYQQTPGQGLQFLFEYFSETQRNKGNFPGRFSGRQFSNSRSEMNVSTLELGDSALYLCASSLDNTYEQYFGPGTRLTVT.

The chain uses TRBV19 and TRBJ1-6; D uncertain. The CDR3 is made up of 17 amino acids. V was trimmed by 2 bases and J by 0 bases, leaving 11 bases between them. The germline V gene encodes CDR1 LNHDA and CDR2 SQIVND (reference sequence). As DNA, the CDR3 is TGTGCCAGTAGTATATATCCGGAGAGCTCCTATAATTCACCCCTCCACTTT. Protein product: CASSIYPESSYNSPLHF.

The chain employs TRBV7-9 and TRBJ2-3, with 13 bases lining up with TRBD2. This CDR3 has 17 residues. Germline V gives CDR1 SEHNR, CDR2 FQNEAQ (reference sequence). J gave up 0 bases and V 3 bases, and 3 bases lay outside the gene matches. In nucleotides, the CDR3 is TGTGCCAGCAGCTTCAAACTAGCGGGGGGGAGCACAGATACGCAGTATTTT. Its protein is CASSFKLAGGSTDTQYF.

This chain joins TRBV15 and TRBJ1-5; maybe TRBD1 (5 bases). CDR3 length: 15 amino acids. Between the trimmed V and J ends, which lost 5 bases and 2 bases, there was a span of 13 bases. CDR1 is LNHNV, CDR2 YYDKDF, per germline (reference sequence). The CDR3: CATSQGAFGNQPQHF. The CDR3 DNA follows: TGTGCCACCAGCCAAGGGGCGTTCGGCAATCAGCCCCAGCATTTT. The full variable domain, its missing parts supplied by reference TRBV15 and TRBJ1-5, is DAMVIQNPRYQVTQFGKPVTLSCSQTLNHNVMYWYQQKSSQAPKLLFHYYDKDFNNEADTPDNFQSRRPNTSFCFLDIRSPGLGDTAMYLCATSQGAFGNQPQHFGDGTRLSIL.

The chain uses TRBV19 and TRBJ1-5, with TRBD1 matching 8 bases. V dropped 8 bases and J dropped 8; count of bases not matched to a gene: 5. Germline V lookup: CDR1 LNHDA, CDR2 SQIVND (reference sequence). This CDR3 region has 12 residues. The CDR3 reads CASRTGREPQHF. CDR3 sequence (DNA): TGTGCCAGTCGGACAGGGAGGGAGCCCCAGCATTTT.

V usage is TRBV3-1 (or the pseudogene TRBV3-2) and J usage is TRBJ2-1; 11 bases match TRBD2. Per the germline V gene, CDR1 is LGHDT and CDR2 is YNNKEL (reference sequence). Trimming took 4 bases from V and 8 from J; bases not matched to a gene: 10. The CDR3 runs to 16 residues. Written as DNA, the CDR3 is TGTGCCAGCAGCCCGCCGTTAGCGGGGGGGCGCTATGAGCAGTTCTTC. Residues: CASSPPLAGGRYEQFF.

The J gene is TRBJ2-7, the V gene TRBV14; 9 bases map to TRBD1. The germline CDR1 and CDR2 sequences are SGHDN and FVKESK. V lost 1 base to trimming and J lost 5 bases; unmatched junction nucleotides: 6. This CDR3 has 15 residues. The CDR3 protein is CASSQGGTGYHEQYF. Written as DNA, the CDR3 is TGTGCCAGCAGCCAAGGGGGGACAGGGTACCACGAGCAGTACTTC.